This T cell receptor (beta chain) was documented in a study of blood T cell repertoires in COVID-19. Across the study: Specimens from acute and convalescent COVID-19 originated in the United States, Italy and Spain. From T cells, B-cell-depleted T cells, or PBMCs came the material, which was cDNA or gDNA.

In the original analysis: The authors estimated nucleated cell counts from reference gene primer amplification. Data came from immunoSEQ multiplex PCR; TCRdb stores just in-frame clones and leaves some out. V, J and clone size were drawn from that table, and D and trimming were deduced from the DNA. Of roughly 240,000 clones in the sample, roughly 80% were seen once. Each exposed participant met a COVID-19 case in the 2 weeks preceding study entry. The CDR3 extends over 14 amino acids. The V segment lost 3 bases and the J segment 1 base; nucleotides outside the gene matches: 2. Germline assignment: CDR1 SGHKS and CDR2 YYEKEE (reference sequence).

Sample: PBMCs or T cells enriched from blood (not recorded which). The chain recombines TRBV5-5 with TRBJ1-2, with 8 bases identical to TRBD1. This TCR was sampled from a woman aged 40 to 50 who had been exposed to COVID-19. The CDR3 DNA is TGTGCCAGCAGCTGGGACAGGTTTAACTATGGCTACACCTTC. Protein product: CASSWDRFNYGYTF. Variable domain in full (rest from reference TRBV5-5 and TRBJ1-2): DAGVTQSPTHLIKTRGQQVTLRCSPISGHKSVSWYQQVLGQGPQFIFQYYEKEERGRGNFPDRFSARQFPNYSSELNVNALLLGDSALYLCASSWDRFNYGYTFGSGTRLTVV.